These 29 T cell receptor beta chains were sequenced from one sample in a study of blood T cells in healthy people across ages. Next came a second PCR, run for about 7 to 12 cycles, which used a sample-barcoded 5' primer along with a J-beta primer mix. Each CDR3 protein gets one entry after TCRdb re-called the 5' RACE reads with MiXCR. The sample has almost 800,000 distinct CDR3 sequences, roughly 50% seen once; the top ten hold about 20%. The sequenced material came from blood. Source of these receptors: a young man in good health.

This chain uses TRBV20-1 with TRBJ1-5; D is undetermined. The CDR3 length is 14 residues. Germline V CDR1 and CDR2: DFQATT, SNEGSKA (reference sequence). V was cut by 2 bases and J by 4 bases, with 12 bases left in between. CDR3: CSARPGDENQPQHF. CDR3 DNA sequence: TGCAGTGCTAGACCGGGAGACGAGAATCAGCCCCAGCATTTT.

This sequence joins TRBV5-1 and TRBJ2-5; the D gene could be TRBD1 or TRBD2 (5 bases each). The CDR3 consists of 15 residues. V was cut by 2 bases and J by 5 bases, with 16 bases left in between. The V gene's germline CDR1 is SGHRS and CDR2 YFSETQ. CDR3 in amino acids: CASSFSGLTPETQYF. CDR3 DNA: TGCGCCAGCAGCTTTTCGGGGCTCACCCCGGAGACCCAGTACTTC. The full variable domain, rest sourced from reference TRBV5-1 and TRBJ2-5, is KAGVTQTPRYLIKTRGQQVTLSCSPISGHRSVSWYQQTPGQGLQFLFEYFSETQRNKGNFPGRFSGRQFSNSRSEMNVSTLELGDSALYLCASSFSGLTPETQYFGPGTRLLVL.

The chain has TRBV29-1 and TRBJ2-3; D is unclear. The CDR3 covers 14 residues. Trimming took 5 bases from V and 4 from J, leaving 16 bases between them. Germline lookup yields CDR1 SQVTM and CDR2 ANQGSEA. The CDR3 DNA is TGCAGCGTTATGACTGACCTCGGTGCAGATACGCAGTATTTT. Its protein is CSVMTDLGADTQYF.

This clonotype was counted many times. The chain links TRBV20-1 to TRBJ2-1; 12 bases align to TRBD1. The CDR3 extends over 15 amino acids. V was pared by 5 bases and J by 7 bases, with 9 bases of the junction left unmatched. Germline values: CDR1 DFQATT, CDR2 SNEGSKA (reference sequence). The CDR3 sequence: CSARIGDRGRNEQFF. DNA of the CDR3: TGCAGTGCTCGGATCGGGGACAGGGGGCGAAATGAGCAGTTCTTC.

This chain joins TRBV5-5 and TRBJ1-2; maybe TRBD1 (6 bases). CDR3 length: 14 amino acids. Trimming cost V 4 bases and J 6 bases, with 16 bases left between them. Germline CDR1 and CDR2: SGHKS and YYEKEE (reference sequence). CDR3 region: CASSHRTRGDGYTF. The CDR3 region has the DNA TGTGCCAGCAGCCACCGGACAAGGGGGGATGGCTACACCTTC.

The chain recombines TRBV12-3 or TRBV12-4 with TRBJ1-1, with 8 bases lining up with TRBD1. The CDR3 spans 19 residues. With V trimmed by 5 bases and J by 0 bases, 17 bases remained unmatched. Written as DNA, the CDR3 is TGTGCCAGCAGTATTTACCGAGGAACAGGGACAGGATTGAACACTGAAGCTTTCTTT. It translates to CASSIYRGTGTGLNTEAFF.

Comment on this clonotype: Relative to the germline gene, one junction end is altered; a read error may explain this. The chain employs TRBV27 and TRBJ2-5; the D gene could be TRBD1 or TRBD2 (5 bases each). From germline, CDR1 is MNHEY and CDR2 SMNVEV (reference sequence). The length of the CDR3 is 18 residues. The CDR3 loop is CTSSLGAGLPGVWETQYF. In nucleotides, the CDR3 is TGTACCAGCAGTTTAGGGGCGGGTCTACCCGGCGTCTGGGAGACCCAGTACTTC.

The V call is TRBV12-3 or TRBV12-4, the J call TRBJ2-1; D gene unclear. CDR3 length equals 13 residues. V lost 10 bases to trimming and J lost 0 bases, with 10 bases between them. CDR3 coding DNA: TGTGCCACTGCTCAGAGCTCCTACAATGAGCAGTTCTTC. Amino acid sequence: CATAQSSYNEQFF.

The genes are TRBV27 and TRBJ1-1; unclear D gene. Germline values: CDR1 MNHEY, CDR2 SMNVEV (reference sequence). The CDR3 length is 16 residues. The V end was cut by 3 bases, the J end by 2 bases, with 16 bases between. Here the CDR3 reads CASSFLVSGRNTEAFF. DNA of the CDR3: TGTGCCAGCAGTTTCTTAGTTTCCGGGAGAAACACTGAAGCTTTCTTT.

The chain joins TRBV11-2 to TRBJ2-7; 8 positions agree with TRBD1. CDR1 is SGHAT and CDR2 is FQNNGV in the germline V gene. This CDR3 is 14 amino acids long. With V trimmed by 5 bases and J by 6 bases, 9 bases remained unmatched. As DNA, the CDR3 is TGTGCCAGCAGCAAGACAGGGGCTGCATTCGAGCAGTACTTC. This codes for CASSKTGAAFEQYF.

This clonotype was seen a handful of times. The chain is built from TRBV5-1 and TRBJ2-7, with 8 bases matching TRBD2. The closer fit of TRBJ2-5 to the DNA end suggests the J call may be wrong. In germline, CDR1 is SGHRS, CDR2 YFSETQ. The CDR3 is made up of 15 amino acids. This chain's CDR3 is CASSPPTSDWETQYF. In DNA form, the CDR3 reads TGCGCCAGCAGCCCCCCGACTAGCGATTGGGAGACCCAGTACTTC.

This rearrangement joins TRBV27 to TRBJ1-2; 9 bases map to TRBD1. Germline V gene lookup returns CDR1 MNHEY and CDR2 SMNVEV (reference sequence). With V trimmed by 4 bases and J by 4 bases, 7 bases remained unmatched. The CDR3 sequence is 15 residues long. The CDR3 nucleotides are TGTGCCAGCAGTTACAGGGGGCGAGGAGGCTATGGCTACACCTTC. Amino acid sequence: CASSYRGRGGYGYTF.

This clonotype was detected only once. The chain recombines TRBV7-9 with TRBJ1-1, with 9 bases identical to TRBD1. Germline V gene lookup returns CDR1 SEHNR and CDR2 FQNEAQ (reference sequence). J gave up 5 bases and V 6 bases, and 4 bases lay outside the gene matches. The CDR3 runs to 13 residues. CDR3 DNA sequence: TGTGCCAGCAGAAGGGACAGGGAAACTGAAGCTTTCTTT. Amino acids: CASRRDRETEAFF.

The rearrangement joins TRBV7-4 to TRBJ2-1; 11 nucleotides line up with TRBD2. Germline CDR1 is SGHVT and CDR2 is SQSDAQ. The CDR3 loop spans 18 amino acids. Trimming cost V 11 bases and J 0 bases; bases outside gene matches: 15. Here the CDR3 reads CALLGGLADPSSYNEQFF. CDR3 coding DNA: TGTGCCTTACTCGGGGGACTAGCGGACCCGAGCTCCTACAATGAGCAGTTCTTC. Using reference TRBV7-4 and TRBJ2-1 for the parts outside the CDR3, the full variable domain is GAGVSQSPRYKVAKRGRDVALRCDSISGHVTLYWYRQTLGQGSEVLTYSQSDAQRDKSGRPSGRFSAERPERSVSTLKIQRTEQGDSAVYLCALLGGLADPSSYNEQFFGPGTRLTVL.

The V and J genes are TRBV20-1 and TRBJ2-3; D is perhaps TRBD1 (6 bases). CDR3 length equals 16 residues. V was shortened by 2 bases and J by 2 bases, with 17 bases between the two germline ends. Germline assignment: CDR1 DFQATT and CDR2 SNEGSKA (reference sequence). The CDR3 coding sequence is TGCAGTGCTAGACGCCGTGAGTGGGGGCACACAGATACGCAGTATTTT. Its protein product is CSARRREWGHTDTQYF.

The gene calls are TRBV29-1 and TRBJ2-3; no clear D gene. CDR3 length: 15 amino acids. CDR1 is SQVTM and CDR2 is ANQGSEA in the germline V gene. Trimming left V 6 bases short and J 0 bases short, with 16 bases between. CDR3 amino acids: CSVASQLPSTDTQYF. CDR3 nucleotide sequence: TGCAGCGTCGCGTCTCAGTTGCCTAGCACAGATACGCAGTATTTT.

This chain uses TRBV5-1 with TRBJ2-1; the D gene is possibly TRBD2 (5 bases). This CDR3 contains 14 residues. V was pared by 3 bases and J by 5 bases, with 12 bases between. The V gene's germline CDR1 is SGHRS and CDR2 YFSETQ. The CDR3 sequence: CASSSLDFDNEQFF. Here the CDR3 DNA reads TGCGCCAGCAGCTCTCTGGACTTCGACAATGAGCAGTTCTTC.

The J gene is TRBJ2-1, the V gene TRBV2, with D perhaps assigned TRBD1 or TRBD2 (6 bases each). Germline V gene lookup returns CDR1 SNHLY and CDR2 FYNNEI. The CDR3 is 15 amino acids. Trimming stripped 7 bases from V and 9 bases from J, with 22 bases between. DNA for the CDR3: TGTGCCAGCACCGAAGGGGGGCGCCGGATCGGTGAGCAGTTCTTC. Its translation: CASTEGGRRIGEQFF. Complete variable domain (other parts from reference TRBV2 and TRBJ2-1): EPEVTQTPSHQVTQMGQEVILRCVPISNHLYFYWYRQILGQKVEFLVSFYNNEISEKSEIFDDQFSVERPDGSNFTLKIRSTKLEDSAMYFCASTEGGRRIGEQFFGPGTRLTVL.

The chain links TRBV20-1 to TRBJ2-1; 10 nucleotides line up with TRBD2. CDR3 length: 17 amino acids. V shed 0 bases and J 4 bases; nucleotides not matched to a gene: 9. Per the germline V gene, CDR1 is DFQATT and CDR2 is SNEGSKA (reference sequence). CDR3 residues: CSARDYRTSGVYNEQFF. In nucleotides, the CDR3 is TGCAGTGCTAGAGATTACAGAACTAGCGGGGTTTACAATGAGCAGTTCTTC.

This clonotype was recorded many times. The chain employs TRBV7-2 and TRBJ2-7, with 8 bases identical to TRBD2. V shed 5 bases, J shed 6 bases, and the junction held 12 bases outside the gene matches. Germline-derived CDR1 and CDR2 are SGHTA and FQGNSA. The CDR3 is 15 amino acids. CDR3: CASSLKSSGVSEQYF. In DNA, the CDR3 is TGTGCCAGCAGCCTCAAGAGTAGCGGGGTTTCCGAGCAGTACTTC.

In DNA form, the CDR3 reads TGTGCCAGCAGTTTCCTTACTGATGGGGGGAACATTCAGTACTTC. Residues: CASSFLTDGGNIQYF. The rearrangement links TRBV28 to TRBJ2-4; TRBD2 might be the D (6 bases). Germline values: CDR1 MDHEN, CDR2 SYDVKM. V gave up 3 bases and J gave up 7 bases, with 16 bases separating them. The CDR3 covers 15 residues. The full variable domain, its missing parts supplied by reference TRBV28 and TRBJ2-4, is DVKVTQSSRYLVKRTGEKVFLECVQDMDHENMFWYRQDPGLGLRLIYFSYDVKMKEKGDIPEGYSVSREKKERFSLILESASTNQTSMYLCASSFLTDGGNIQYFGAGTRLSVL.

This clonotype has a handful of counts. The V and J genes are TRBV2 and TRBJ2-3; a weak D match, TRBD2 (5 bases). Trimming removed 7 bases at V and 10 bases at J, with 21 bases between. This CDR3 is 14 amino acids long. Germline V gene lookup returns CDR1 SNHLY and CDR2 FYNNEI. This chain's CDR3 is CASTQAGTTRAQYF. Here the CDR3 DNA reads TGTGCCAGCACCCAGGCGGGTACAACCAGAGCGCAGTATTTT.

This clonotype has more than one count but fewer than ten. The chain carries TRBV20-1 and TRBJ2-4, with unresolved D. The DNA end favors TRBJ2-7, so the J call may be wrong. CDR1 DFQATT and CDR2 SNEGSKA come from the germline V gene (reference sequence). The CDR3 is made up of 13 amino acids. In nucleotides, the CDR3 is TGCAGTGCCAGCCTATGGTCCTCTTACGAGCAGTACTTC. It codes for CSASLWSSYEQYF.

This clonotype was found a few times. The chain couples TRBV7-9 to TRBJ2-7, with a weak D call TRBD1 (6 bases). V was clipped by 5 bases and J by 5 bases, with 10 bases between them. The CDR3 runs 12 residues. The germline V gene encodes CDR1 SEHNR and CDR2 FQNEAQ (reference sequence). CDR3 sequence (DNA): TGTGCCAGCAGCGTTCCAGGGGACGAGCAGTACTTC. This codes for CASSVPGDEQYF. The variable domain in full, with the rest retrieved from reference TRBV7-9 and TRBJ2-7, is DTGVSQNPRHKITKRGQNVTFRCDPISEHNRLYWYRQTLGQGPEFLTYFQNEAQLEKSRLLSDRFSAERPKGSFSTLEIQRTEQGDSAMYLCASSVPGDEQYFGPGTRLTVT.

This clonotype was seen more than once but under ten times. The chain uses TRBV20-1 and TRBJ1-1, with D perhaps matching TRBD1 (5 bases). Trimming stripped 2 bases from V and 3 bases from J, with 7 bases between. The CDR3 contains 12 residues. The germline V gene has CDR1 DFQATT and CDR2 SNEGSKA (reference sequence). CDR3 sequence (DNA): TGCAGTGCTAGAAAGGGGTACACTGAAGCTTTCTTT. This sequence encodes CSARKGYTEAFF.

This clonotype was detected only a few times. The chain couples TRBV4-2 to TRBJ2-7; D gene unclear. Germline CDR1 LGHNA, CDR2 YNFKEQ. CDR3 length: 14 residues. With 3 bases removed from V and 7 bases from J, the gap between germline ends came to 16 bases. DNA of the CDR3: TGTGCCAGCAGCCAGTCGCCACAGAGACCAGAGCAGTACTTC. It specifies CASSQSPQRPEQYF.

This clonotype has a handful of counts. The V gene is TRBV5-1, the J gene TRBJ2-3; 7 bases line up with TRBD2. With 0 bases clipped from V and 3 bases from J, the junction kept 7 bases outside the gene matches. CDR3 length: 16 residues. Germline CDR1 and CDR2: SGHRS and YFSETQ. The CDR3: CASSLAGTISTDTQYF. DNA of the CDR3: TGCGCCAGCAGCTTGGCCGGGACTATTAGTACAGATACGCAGTATTTT.

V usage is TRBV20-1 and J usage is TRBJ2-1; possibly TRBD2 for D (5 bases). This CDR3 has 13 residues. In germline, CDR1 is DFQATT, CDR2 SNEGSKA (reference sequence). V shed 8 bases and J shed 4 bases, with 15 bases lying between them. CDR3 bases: TGCAGTACTAACAAAAAGCGGTACAATGAGCAGTTCTTC. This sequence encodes CSTNKKRYNEQFF.

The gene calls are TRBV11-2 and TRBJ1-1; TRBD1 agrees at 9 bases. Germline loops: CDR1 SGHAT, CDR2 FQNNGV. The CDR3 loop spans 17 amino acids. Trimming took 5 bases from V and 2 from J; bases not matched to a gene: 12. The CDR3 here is CASSHRNKGQGNTEAFF. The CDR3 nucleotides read TGTGCCAGCAGCCACAGGAACAAGGGACAGGGTAACACTGAAGCTTTCTTT.